These 24 T cell receptor beta chains came from one sample sequenced in a study of blood T cells in healthy people across ages. Alongside a J-beta primer mix, a sample-barcoded 5' primer served in a second PCR lasting roughly 6 to 11 cycles. MiXCR, applied by TCRdb to the 5' RACE reads, yields one record per CDR3 protein. The sample yields about 900,000 distinct CDR3 sequences, 62% seen once. Sequences were obtained from blood. All receptors derive from a man aged 25 to 40 in good health.

This clonotype showed up just a few times. V gene TRBV29-1 combines with J gene TRBJ2-5, with 10 bases lining up with TRBD2. The CDR3 is 15 residues long. V was clipped by 2 bases and J by 11 bases; unmatched bases: 14. The germline gives CDR1 SQVTM, CDR2 ANQGSEA. CDR3 loop: CSVESLKRGGNEQYF. Written as DNA, the CDR3 is TGCAGCGTTGAAAGTTTAAAGCGGGGGGGCAATGAGCAGTACTTC.

There are a few counts of this clonotype. This chain connects TRBV12-3 or TRBV12-4 to TRBJ2-5; 7 positions agree with TRBD1. Trimming at V came to 6 bases and at J to 5 bases, leaving 12 bases not matched to a gene. This CDR3 comprises 15 residues. The DNA for the CDR3 is TGTGCCAGCAGCAAGGCTGGACAGGTGGGGGAGACCCAGTACTTC. Translated: CASSKAGQVGETQYF.

The rearrangement links TRBV7-4 to TRBJ1-4; D is unclear. Trimming removed 9 bases from V and 3 bases from J, with 17 bases in between. The CDR3 runs to 15 residues. Germline V CDR1 and CDR2: SGHVT, SQSDAQ. CDR3 in amino acids: CARTPVLSSNEKLFF. CDR3 coding DNA: TGTGCCAGAACGCCGGTTCTGTCCTCTAATGAAAAACTGTTTTTT.

This clonotype was observed a few times. The V gene is TRBV4-3, the J gene TRBJ2-3; TRBD1 matches 7 bases. Germline CDR1 reads LGHNA; CDR2 reads YSLEER. The CDR3 contains 17 residues. Unmatched junction bases numbered 15, after V lost 3 bases and J lost 6 bases. CDR3 sequence reads: CASSQLFPGTVGDTQYF. For the CDR3, the DNA is TGCGCCAGCAGCCAGCTCTTTCCCGGGACAGTGGGGGATACGCAGTATTTT.

Turning to this clonotype: Its ends do not fully match the called genes, so a read error is possible. This chain joins TRBV5-6 and TRBJ2-5; D is uncertain. The end of the DNA aligns better with TRBJ2-7, so the J call may be wrong. Germline CDR1 and CDR2: SGHDT and YYEEEE. The CDR3 loop spans 12 amino acids. CDR3 in amino acids: CGSSLNVYEQYF. The CDR3 bases are TGTGGCAGCAGCTTGAACGTTTACGAGCAGTACTTC.

This clonotype was counted only a few times. This rearrangement joins TRBV20-1 to TRBJ2-7; 8 positions match TRBD1. This CDR3 is built from 15 residues. Per germline, CDR1 DFQATT and CDR2 SNEGSKA (reference sequence). With 4 bases clipped from V and 4 bases from J, the junction kept 12 bases outside the gene matches. The chain's CDR3 is CSATQRTGLKYEQYF. In nucleotides, the CDR3 is TGCAGTGCTACACAACGGACAGGGTTGAAGTACGAGCAGTACTTC.

This clonotype occurred once. A read error may produce the germline difference seen at one junction end. This chain joins TRBV7-6 and TRBJ1-6, with 8 bases fitting TRBD1. CDR1 and CDR2 from the germline V gene are SGHVS and FNYEAQ. The CDR3 is made up of 18 amino acids. CDR3 sequence: CASSLMGQASSYNSPLHF. The CDR3 coding sequence is TGTGCCAGCAGCTTAATGGGACAGGCGTCGTCCTATAATTCACCTCTCCACTTT.

This clonotype was picked up one time. The J gene is TRBJ2-1, the V gene TRBV4-3; 16 nucleotides align to TRBD2. Germline V lookup: CDR1 LGHNA, CDR2 YSLEER. Germline trimming cut 0 bases from V and 8 bases from J; bases unmatched to any gene: 7. The CDR3 is 18 amino acids. CDR3 residues: CASSQDTPGLAGGHEQFF. The CDR3 DNA reads TGCGCCAGCAGCCAAGATACCCCGGGACTAGCGGGGGGGCATGAGCAGTTCTTC.

The chain is built from TRBV4-3 and TRBJ2-7; TRBD2 aligns across 8 bases. The CDR3 is made up of 14 amino acids. Germline trimming cut 2 bases from V and 4 bases from J; bases unmatched to any gene: 4. Germline V gene lookup returns CDR1 LGHNA and CDR2 YSLEER. The DNA for the CDR3 is TGCGCCAGCAGCCAATACGGGGGGGAATACGAGCAGTACTTC. Amino acids: CASSQYGGEYEQYF.

With respect to this clonotype: At one of its ends the junction is not consistent with the germline gene, which may arise from a read error. V is TRBV9 and J is TRBJ2-4, with D tentatively TRBD1 (5 bases). The CDR3 spans 15 residues. Germline assignment: CDR1 SGDLS and CDR2 YYNGEE. The CDR3 sequence: CVSSVVSPERGIQYF. The CDR3 DNA reads as TGTGTCAGCAGCGTAGTTTCCCCGGAAAGGGGCATTCAGTACTTC.

V and J are TRBV20-1 and TRBJ2-5; no clear D. The CDR3 has 13 amino acids. Germline CDR1 is DFQATT and CDR2 is SNEGSKA (reference sequence). With 2 bases removed from V and 5 bases from J, the gap between germline ends came to 12 bases. In nucleotides, the CDR3 is TGCAGTGCTAGACCGACATCCCGTGAGACCCAGTACTTC. It is translated as CSARPTSRETQYF.

In its sample, this clonotype was seen a few times. V is TRBV9 and J is TRBJ2-5; D call uncertain. The germline CDR1 and CDR2 sequences are SGDLS and YYNGEE. The length of the CDR3 is 13 residues. The V and J ends lost 0 bases and 7 bases respectively, with 10 bases between them. The CDR3 region has the DNA TGTGCCAGCAGCGTAGACTACCCGGGGACCCAGTACTTC. This encodes CASSVDYPGTQYF.

The CDR3 here is CASSLNVGPPQETQYF. The DNA for the CDR3 is TGCGCCAGCAGCTTGAATGTTGGTCCGCCCCAGGAGACCCAGTACTTC. The chain joins TRBV5-1 to TRBJ2-5; no reliable D call. From germline, CDR1 is SGHRS and CDR2 YFSETQ. The CDR3 spans 16 residues. V lost 1 base and J 5 bases, leaving 18 bases between the germline ends.

This chain uses TRBV6-5 with TRBJ1-6, with D unclear. Trimming took 7 bases from V and 6 from J, leaving 13 bases between them. Germline V gene lookup returns CDR1 MNHEY and CDR2 SVGAGI. The CDR3 totals 14 residues. This chain's CDR3 is CASTVGPSNSPLHF. The CDR3 DNA sequence: TGTGCCAGCACTGTTGGGCCGTCTAATTCACCCCTCCACTTT.

The chain employs TRBV7-9 and TRBJ2-6, with TRBD1 matching 7 bases. V trimming: 5 bases; J trimming: 0 bases; junction bases outside the gene matches: 13. The CDR3 sequence is 19 residues long. In germline, CDR1 is SEHNR, CDR2 FQNEAQ (reference sequence). The CDR3 DNA reads TGTGCCAGCAGCACCACGGGACAGCATCATTTCTCTGGGGCCAACGTCCTGACTTTC. Translated: CASSTTGQHHFSGANVLTF.

This clonotype was seen a few times. The rearrangement joins TRBV24-1 to TRBJ2-4, with 7 bases matching TRBD1. There are 14 residues in the CDR3. Germline V lookup: CDR1 KGHDR, CDR2 SFDVKD. After removal of 3 bases from V and 8 bases from J, the junction contained 6 bases not matched to a gene. The CDR3 nucleotides read TGTGCCACCAGTGATCCCCGACAGGGAGACATTCAGTACTTC. Protein product: CATSDPRQGDIQYF.

The CDR3 bases are TGTGCCAGCAAACTAGCGGTGAGCTCCTACAATGAGCAGTTCTTC. Protein: CASKLAVSSYNEQFF. The chain uses TRBV5-5 and TRBJ2-1; 8 positions match TRBD2. This CDR3 is built from 15 residues. Germline loops: CDR1 SGHKS, CDR2 YYEKEE (reference sequence). The trim removed 6 bases at V and 0 bases at J, leaving 5 bases unmatched.

The chain links TRBV4-3 to TRBJ1-4, with unresolved D. This CDR3 has 16 residues. Trimming removed 0 bases from V and 0 bases from J, with 8 bases in between. Per the germline V gene, CDR1 is LGHNA and CDR2 is YSLEER. CDR3 coding DNA: TGCGCCAGCAGCCAAGATGGGGTTGCAACTAATGAAAAACTGTTTTTT. The encoded protein is CASSQDGVATNEKLFF.

The chain uses TRBV5-1 and TRBJ1-4; 8 positions agree with TRBD1. The CDR3 extends over 16 amino acids. Germline V lookup: CDR1 SGHRS, CDR2 YFSETQ. The V segment lost 4 bases and the J segment 6 bases; nucleotides outside the gene matches: 11. CDR3 in amino acids: CASSPGQGRGYEKLFF. In nucleotides, the CDR3 is TGCGCCAGCAGCCCAGGACAGGGAAGGGGATATGAAAAACTGTTTTTT.

The chain couples TRBV14 to TRBJ2-1; D not resolved. Germline V gene sequence: CDR1 SGHDN, CDR2 FVKESK. CDR3 length: 14 residues. Trimming stripped 0 bases from V and 7 bases from J, with 10 bases between. CDR3 sequence (DNA): TGTGCCAGCAGCCAAGAATCGGTCCGAAATGAGCAGTTCTTC. It specifies CASSQESVRNEQFF.

This clonotype was recorded a few times. The J gene is TRBJ2-7, the V gene TRBV5-1; no reliable D call. CDR1 SGHRS and CDR2 YFSETQ come from the germline V gene. There are 15 residues in the CDR3. Trimming shortened V by 0 bases and J by 0 bases, and 10 bases separated the two germline ends. The DNA of the CDR3 is TGCGCCAGCAGCTTGGGCGACGGAAGCTCCTACGAGCAGTACTTC. Protein product: CASSLGDGSSYEQYF.

The V and J genes are TRBV20-1 and TRBJ1-2; 8 bases are shared with TRBD1. Per germline, CDR1 DFQATT and CDR2 SNEGSKA (reference sequence). This CDR3 has 14 residues. In DNA form, the CDR3 reads TGCATCAGTAATAAGGACAGGGCGGGCTATGGCTACACCTTC. This translates into CISNKDRAGYGYTF.

The chain carries TRBV3-1 and TRBJ2-5, with 8 bases that match TRBD1. Matching the DNA end better, TRBJ2-7 makes the J call doubtful. The V gene's germline CDR1 is LGHDT and CDR2 YNNKEL (reference sequence). This CDR3 has 16 residues. The CDR3 nucleotides are TGTGCCAGCAGCCAAGAACCCGGGACAGGAGGGGCCGAGCAGTACTTC. It codes for CASSQEPGTGGAEQYF.

On this clonotype: The CDR3 does not end in the conserved phenylalanine or tryptophan, so this is likely a read error. The chain recombines TRBV2 with TRBJ2-4, with TRBD2 as a possible D gene (5 bases). The end of the DNA is better explained by TRBJ2-7, so the J call may be wrong. CDR3 length: 14 amino acids. Germline assignment: CDR1 SNHLY and CDR2 FYNNEI. The CDR3 region has the DNA TGTGCCAGCAGTGATCAGCGGCTTTTCTACGAGCAGTACTTA. Translated, it gives CASSDQRLFYEQYL.